A single sample is the source of the 32 T cell receptor beta chains below, sequenced in a study of blood T cell repertoires in COVID-19 (dated by TCRdb to 2019 to 2021). The library relied on the immunoSEQ multiplex PCR assay. This is the immuneACCESS table as TCRdb keeps it, with only in-frame sequences that have V and J called. A part of the clones is gone; compared with another copy, unresolved V genes explain less than half, and the rest is unexplained. In this sample the table shows almost 85,000 clones, approximately 82% of which occur a single time. 35% to 40% of the sample is held by the ten biggest clonotypes. Sequencing input: peripheral blood. All receptors derive from a man aged 80 or over with active or convalescent COVID-19.

The chain combines TRBV6-5 with TRBJ2-1; D perhaps matches TRBD1 (5 bases). CDR3 length equals 11 residues. Germline V gene lookup returns CDR1 MNHEY and CDR2 SVGAGI. The V and J ends lost 7 bases and 4 bases respectively, with 5 bases between them. CDR3 amino acids: CASKGYNEQFF. In DNA form, the CDR3 reads TGTGCCAGCAAGGGGTACAATGAGCAGTTCTTC.

V gene TRBV29-1 combines with J gene TRBJ2-7; 7 bases fit TRBD2. Germline values: CDR1 SQVTM, CDR2 ANQGSEA. The junction had 1 base not matched to a gene; V was cut back by 3 bases and J by 2 bases. The CDR3 length is 12 residues. CDR3 sequence reads: CSVDGGAYEQYF. The CDR3, as DNA: TGCAGCGTTGATGGGGGGGCCTACGAGCAGTACTTC.

The chain recombines TRBV5-1 with TRBJ2-7; tentative D call: TRBD2 (6 bases). Trimming removed 3 bases at V and 6 bases at J, with 16 bases between. Per the germline V gene, CDR1 is SGHRS and CDR2 is YFSETQ. The CDR3 covers 14 residues. Here the CDR3 DNA reads TGCGCCAGCAGCTCGGAGGGAGCCCTTGGCGAGCAGTACTTC. Translated, it gives CASSSEGALGEQYF.

The rearrangement joins TRBV5-1 to TRBJ2-1; 9 bases agree with TRBD2. Trimming cost V 0 bases and J 8 bases; bases outside gene matches: 6. This CDR3 has 15 amino acids. The germline CDR1 and CDR2 sequences are SGHRS and YFSETQ. In nucleotides, the CDR3 is TGCGCCAGCAGCTTGGAGGGGACTAGCCCCGATGAGCAGTTCTTC. Translation gives CASSLEGTSPDEQFF.

V and J are TRBV28 and TRBJ2-5, with TRBD2 identical over 13 bases. The ends lost 6 bases at V and 4 bases at J; junction bases unmatched: 11. The CDR3 has 17 residues. Per germline, CDR1 MDHEN and CDR2 SYDVKM. The CDR3 sequence: CASRRTSGSLFLETQYF. In DNA form, the CDR3 reads TGTGCCAGCAGGAGGACTAGCGGGAGCTTATTCCTAGAGACCCAGTACTTC.

The chain is built from TRBV5-6 and TRBJ1-6, with 8 bases fitting TRBD1. V dropped 3 bases and J dropped 8; count of bases not matched to a gene: 10. Germline-derived CDR1 and CDR2 are SGHDT and YYEEEE. This CDR3 is built from 16 residues. The CDR3 DNA reads as TGTGCCAGCAGCTCCGACAGGGGTAATTCCGATTCACCCCTCCACTTT. Amino acids: CASSSDRGNSDSPLHF.

In this sample, this clone turned up a few times. The chain employs TRBV25-1 and TRBJ1-1; 7 positions agree with TRBD1. J was trimmed by 5 bases and V by 5 bases; bases with no gene match: 8. This CDR3 comprises 14 residues. Looked up from germline, CDR1 is MGHDK and CDR2 is SYGVNS. CDR3 bases: TGTGCCAGCAGTTCTTTACAGGGGCGAACTGAAGCTTTCTTT. Translating it yields CASSSLQGRTEAFF.

J is TRBJ1-4 and V is TRBV6-2 or TRBV6-3; D is unclear. Germline loops: CDR1 MNHEY, CDR2 SVGEGT. The germline V and J ends were trimmed by 5 bases and 0 bases, with 7 bases remaining between them. The CDR3 is 14 residues long. CDR3 protein: CASSGGATNEKLFF. The CDR3 DNA sequence: TGTGCCAGCAGTGGCGGAGCAACTAATGAAAAACTGTTTTTT.

A few counts support this clone. The chain uses TRBV6-6 and TRBJ1-5; D ambiguous. From germline, CDR1 is MNHNY and CDR2 SVGAGI (reference sequence). Deletions cut 4 bases from V and 3 bases from J, with 10 bases between. The CDR3 is 14 residues long. The CDR3 is CASSFSGNNQPQHF. For the CDR3, the DNA is TGTGCCAGCAGTTTCTCCGGGAACAATCAGCCCCAGCATTTT.

This chain joins TRBV5-1 and TRBJ2-2, with 9 bases lining up with TRBD1. Germline lookup yields CDR1 SGHRS and CDR2 YFSETQ. Unmatched junction bases numbered 10, after V lost 4 bases and J lost 6 bases. This CDR3 has 16 residues. CDR3 in amino acids: CASSPGTGNTAGELFF. CDR3 DNA: TGCGCCAGCAGCCCGGGGACAGGGAATACCGCCGGGGAGCTGTTTTTT.

The chain uses TRBV5-6 and TRBJ1-2, with 9 bases lining up with TRBD1. The CDR3 spans 17 residues. Germline V gene sequence: CDR1 SGHDT, CDR2 YYEEEE. The J segment lost 1 base and the V segment lost 0 bases, leaving 7 bases of the junction unmatched. The CDR3 sequence: CASSLVVWDRVNYGYTF. The CDR3 DNA reads TGTGCCAGCAGCTTGGTAGTCTGGGACAGGGTTAACTATGGCTACACCTTC.

The chain recombines TRBV4-1 with TRBJ2-5, with TRBD2 as a possible D gene (6 bases). With 4 bases removed from V and 13 bases from J, the gap between germline ends came to 22 bases. The germline V gene encodes CDR1 MGHRA and CDR2 YSYEKL. This CDR3 spans 14 amino acids. CDR3 in DNA: TGCGCCAGCAGCCCAGGGACTGACTGGGCCCCTGGGTACTTC. Its translation is CASSPGTDWAPGYF.

The chain employs TRBV5-1 and TRBJ2-1; 9 bases are shared with TRBD2. CDR3 length equals 19 residues. Germline values: CDR1 SGHRS, CDR2 YFSETQ. The J segment lost 0 bases and the V segment lost 0 bases, leaving 10 bases of the junction unmatched. The CDR3 protein is CASSLGVAGDVPSYNEQFF. CDR3 DNA sequence: TGCGCCAGCAGCTTGGGAGTAGCGGGGGACGTACCCTCCTACAATGAGCAGTTCTTC.

The chain joins TRBV7-9 to TRBJ1-4, with 9 nucleotides matching TRBD1. The germline CDR1 and CDR2 sequences are SEHNR and FQNEAQ (reference sequence). The ends lost 6 bases at V and 5 bases at J; junction bases unmatched: 7. This CDR3 is built from 15 residues. Written as DNA, the CDR3 is TGTGCCAGCAGTCCATCCGGACAGGGGAATGAAAAACTGTTTTTT. It yields the protein CASSPSGQGNEKLFF. The full variable domain, with the rest looked up from reference TRBV7-9 and TRBJ1-4, is DTGVSQNPRHKITKRGQNVTFRCDPISEHNRLYWYRQTLGQGPEFLTYFQNEAQLEKSRLLSDRFSAERPKGSFSTLEIQRTEQGDSAMYLCASSPSGQGNEKLFFGSGTQLSVL.

The chain recombines TRBV28 with TRBJ2-2, with 14 bases matching TRBD2. This CDR3 is 20 amino acids long. Germline V lookup: CDR1 MDHEN, CDR2 SYDVKM. J was trimmed by 5 bases and V by 3 bases; bases with no gene match: 14. DNA of the CDR3: TGTGCCAGCAGTTTTGGGGGCCCTTTGACTAGCGGGAGGGTTACCGGGGAGCTGTTTTTT. Protein sequence: CASSFGGPLTSGRVTGELFF.

V usage is TRBV25-1 and J usage is TRBJ1-4; a weak D match, TRBD1 (6 bases). The ends were cut back, 4 bases at V and 7 bases at J, with 13 bases in the middle. CDR3 length equals 14 residues. Germline V gene lookup returns CDR1 MGHDK and CDR2 SYGVNS. This CDR3 reads CASSGTGNAEKLFF. CDR3 in DNA: TGTGCCAGCAGTGGTACAGGGAATGCTGAAAAACTGTTTTTT.

The J gene is TRBJ1-4, the V gene TRBV7-9, with 9 bases fitting TRBD1. The CDR3 runs 15 residues. Germline trimming cut 5 bases from V and 4 bases from J; bases unmatched to any gene: 5. Germline V gene lookup returns CDR1 SEHNR and CDR2 FQNEAQ (reference sequence). In DNA, the CDR3 is TGTGCCAGCAGCAGGGGGACAGGGCTTAATGAAAAACTGTTTTTT. Translation: CASSRGTGLNEKLFF.

The chain links TRBV19 to TRBJ1-3; 7 nucleotides align to TRBD1. Germline assignment: CDR1 LNHDA and CDR2 SQIVND (reference sequence). With V trimmed by 6 bases and J by 0 bases, 2 bases remained unmatched. The CDR3 extends over 14 amino acids. The CDR3 coding sequence is TGTGCCAGTAGCGGGACAGCCTCTGGAAACACCATATATTTT. Its translation is CASSGTASGNTIYF.

This rearrangement joins TRBV4-2 to TRBJ2-2; 8 bases line up with TRBD1. The CDR3 spans 16 residues. Looked up from germline, CDR1 is LGHNA and CDR2 is YNFKEQ. With V trimmed by 4 bases and J by 2 bases, 6 bases remained unmatched. CDR3: CASSPRTGLNTGELFF. DNA of the CDR3: TGTGCCAGCAGCCCGCGGACAGGGCTTAACACCGGGGAGCTGTTTTTT.

V is TRBV18 and J is TRBJ2-1; D is undetermined. Trimming stripped 2 bases from V and 6 bases from J, with 8 bases between. The CDR3 loop spans 13 amino acids. In germline, CDR1 is KGHSH, CDR2 LQKENI. This CDR3 reads CASSPATGNEQFF. CDR3 nucleotides: TGTGCCAGCTCACCAGCTACGGGCAATGAGCAGTTCTTC.

The rearrangement joins TRBV10-3 to TRBJ2-6; 10 bases agree with TRBD1. The CDR3 contains 16 residues. Per germline, CDR1 ENHRY and CDR2 SYGVKD. Trimming at V came to 9 bases and at J to 2 bases, leaving 7 bases not matched to a gene. CDR3 loop: CAIGQGVIPGANVLTF. The CDR3 coding sequence is TGTGCCATAGGACAGGGGGTGATTCCTGGGGCCAACGTCCTGACTTTC.

The rearrangement uses TRBV19 and TRBJ1-5; TRBD1 aligns across 11 bases. The CDR3 has 17 amino acids. CDR1 is LNHDA and CDR2 is SQIVND in the germline V gene (reference sequence). V was clipped by 6 bases and J by 1 base; unmatched bases: 8. CDR3 in DNA: TGTGCCAGTAGCCCCGGACAGGGGGCTCGAAGCAATCAGCCCCAGCATTTT. Its translation: CASSPGQGARSNQPQHF.

J is TRBJ2-1 and V is TRBV4-1, with D maybe TRBD1 (5 bases). Deletions cut 4 bases from V and 4 bases from J, with 17 bases between. Germline CDR1 reads MGHRA; CDR2 reads YSYEKL. This CDR3 is built from 16 residues. CDR3 coding DNA: TGCGCCAGCAGCCCCGGATGGGGAAGGGGTTACAATGAGCAGTTCTTC. This translates into CASSPGWGRGYNEQFF.

The chain is built from TRBV11-2 and TRBJ2-7, with 7 bases aligning to TRBD1. CDR1 and CDR2 (germline): SGHAT, FQNNGV. The CDR3 has 14 amino acids. The V segment lost 1 base and the J segment 11 bases; nucleotides outside the gene matches: 11. The CDR3: CASSLGTGLNKEYF. The DNA for the CDR3 is TGTGCCAGCAGCTTAGGGACAGGTCTTAATAAGGAGTACTTC.

This chain links TRBV10-2 with TRBJ1-1; no reliable D call. The V end lost 3 bases, the J end lost 4 bases, and 9 bases lay between the germline ends. Germline CDR1 is WSHSY and CDR2 is SAAADI. The CDR3 runs to 13 residues. CDR3 coding DNA: TGCGCCAGCAGTGAAAGGGAGGGCACTGAAGCTTTCTTT. Protein product: CASSEREGTEAFF.

This clone is a singleton in its sample. V gene TRBV19 combines with J gene TRBJ1-2; 8 bases line up with TRBD1. Trimming removed 7 bases from V and 7 bases from J; junction bases left unmatched: 5. The CDR3 covers 12 residues. Germline V gene sequence: CDR1 LNHDA, CDR2 SQIVND (reference sequence). The CDR3 nucleotides are TGTGCCAGTAAGTCAGGGGGCTTTGGCTACACCTTC. Its protein product is CASKSGGFGYTF.

The chain combines TRBV24-1 with TRBJ2-1; D may be TRBD1 (6 bases). Germline assignment: CDR1 KGHDR and CDR2 SFDVKD. Trimming left V 4 bases short and J 8 bases short, with 14 bases between. The CDR3 loop spans 14 amino acids. The CDR3 coding sequence is TGTGCCACCAGTGACCCCGACAGGCCCTATGAGCAGTTCTTC. The encoded protein is CATSDPDRPYEQFF.

In nucleotides, the CDR3 is TGTGCCAGCAGTTGGGTGAGGACAGGGGGGAGGCTAGCGGGAGTCCTGGAGCAGTACTTC. Protein sequence: CASSWVRTGGRLAGVLEQYF. V gene TRBV27 combines with J gene TRBJ2-7; D may correspond to TRBD1 or TRBD2 (10 bases each). The CDR3 runs 20 residues. With 4 bases removed from V and 7 bases from J, the gap between germline ends came to 35 bases. In germline, CDR1 is MNHEY, CDR2 SMNVEV (reference sequence).

This clone came up a few times. J is TRBJ2-7 and V is TRBV9; TRBD2 aligns across 8 bases. Per germline, CDR1 SGDLS and CDR2 YYNGEE. Trimming cost V 0 bases and J 2 bases; bases outside gene matches: 10. The CDR3 extends over 17 amino acids. CDR3 protein: CASSVGPSSGRAYEQYF. CDR3 in DNA: TGTGCCAGCAGCGTAGGGCCCTCTAGCGGGCGAGCCTACGAGCAGTACTTC. Filled out from reference TRBV9 and TRBJ2-7, the complete variable domain reads DSGVTQTPKHLITATGQRVTLRCSPRSGDLSVYWYQQSLDQGLQFLIQYYNGEERAKGNILERFSAQQFPDLHSELNLSSLELGDSALYFCASSVGPSSGRAYEQYFGPGTRLTVT.

The rearrangement links TRBV25-1 to TRBJ2-7, with 8 bases identical to TRBD2. CDR1 MGHDK and CDR2 SYGVNS come from the germline V gene. V dropped 8 bases and J dropped 0; count of bases not matched to a gene: 3. CDR3 length: 13 residues. The CDR3 is CASEAGVSYEQYF. Here the CDR3 DNA reads TGTGCCAGCGAAGCGGGAGTCTCCTACGAGCAGTACTTC.

This clone appeared a few times. The chain joins TRBV9 to TRBJ1-2; possible D gene TRBD1, 5 bases. Germline values: CDR1 SGDLS, CDR2 YYNGEE. Deletions cut 4 bases from V and 1 base from J, with 17 bases between. The CDR3 runs 16 residues. CDR3 protein: CASSTAPTASNYGYTF. The CDR3 coding sequence is TGTGCCAGCAGCACAGCCCCGACAGCCAGTAACTATGGCTACACCTTC.

This rearrangement joins TRBV3-1 (or the pseudogene TRBV3-2) to TRBJ2-3; 15 bases agree with TRBD2. The CDR3 totals 14 residues. CDR1 is LGHDT and CDR2 is YNNKEL in the germline V gene (reference sequence). The V gene end was trimmed by 0 bases and the J gene end by 14 bases; junction bases not matched to a gene: 3. CDR3 region: CASSQDKGLAGGYF. In DNA, the CDR3 is TGTGCCAGCAGCCAAGATAAGGGACTAGCGGGGGGGTATTTT.